The 15 T cell receptor beta chains listed next were all sequenced from one sample in a study of tumor-infiltrating lymphocytes in primary liver carcinoma. A constant-region primer served to make TCR beta cDNA from about 500 ng total RNA. Slightly modified ARM-PCR, run as three nested multiplex PCR rounds, produced the TCR beta libraries. Amplification in the first two PCR rounds was performed using TRBV1-TRBV30 forward primers and a C-beta reverse primer for 10 cycles each. From the multiplex PCR reads, TCRdb called clonotypes with MiXCR, one entry per CDR3 protein. The sample lists 80,000 or so distinct CDR3 sequences, 70% to 80% occurring once. Unsorted bulk tissue of about 17-32 mg yielded co-extracted RNA and DNA. The sample was liver tumor tissue from sampling region 4. Subset noted: tumor region T4, right-lateral pole. These receptors came from a woman aged 60 to 75 with primary liver carcinoma and hepatitis B virus infection.

This clonotype has ten or more counts. The V gene is TRBV29-1, the J gene TRBJ2-1; TRBD2 is a possible D gene (5 bases). Germline V gives CDR1 SQVTM, CDR2 ANQGSEA. Trimming shortened V by 5 bases and J by 0 bases, and 26 bases separated the two germline ends. The CDR3 sequence is 19 residues long. For the CDR3, the DNA is TGCAGCGTTAACCGCGGGCTTCAAGAAGGCCTTAGCTCCTACAATGAGCAGTTCTTC. It specifies CSVNRGLQEGLSSYNEQFF.

This clonotype was seen repeatedly, ten times or more. The chain uses TRBV14 and TRBJ1-2; 7 bases fit TRBD1. Germline CDR1 and CDR2: SGHDN and FVKESK. CDR3 length: 15 amino acids. V dropped 1 base and J dropped 0; count of bases not matched to a gene: 2. CDR3 in amino acids: CASSQATGANYGYTF. CDR3 DNA: TGTGCCAGCAGCCAAGCCACAGGGGCTAACTATGGCTACACCTTC.

This clonotype was detected a few times. The chain has TRBV29-1 and TRBJ2-7, with 9 positions matching TRBD1. V gave up 5 bases and J gave up 4 bases; unmatched junction bases: 3. Germline CDR1 reads SQVTM; CDR2 reads ANQGSEA. The CDR3 loop spans 12 amino acids. The CDR3 protein is CSVKGTGYEQYF. CDR3 DNA: TGCAGCGTTAAAGGGACAGGGTACGAGCAGTACTTC.

With respect to this clonotype: This CDR3 fails to terminate in the conserved phenylalanine or tryptophan, so it likely reflects a read error. The V call is TRBV29-1, the J call TRBJ2-7; TRBD2 matches 12 bases. J was trimmed by 4 bases and V by 4 bases; bases with no gene match: 5. Germline-derived CDR1 and CDR2 are SQVTM and ANQGSEA. The CDR3 runs 14 residues. CDR3 bases: TGCAGCGTTGCCATAGGGACTAGCGGGTACGAGCAGTACTTA. It specifies CSVAIGTSGYEQYL.

The genes are TRBV11-2 and TRBJ2-5; 14 nucleotides line up with TRBD2. The CDR3 sequence is 16 residues long. In germline, CDR1 is SGHAT, CDR2 FQNNGV. J lost 5 bases, V lost 8 bases, and 10 bases had no gene match. The CDR3 nucleotides read TGTGCCAGCGAAAGACTAGCGGGAGGGCCTGGGGAGACCCAGTACTTC. It is translated as CASERLAGGPGETQYF.

The genes are TRBV11-2 and TRBJ2-3; 8 nucleotides match TRBD2. The CDR3 covers 16 residues. Trimming cost V 7 bases and J 4 bases; bases outside gene matches: 13. CDR1 and CDR2 from the germline V gene are SGHAT and FQNNGV. The CDR3 loop is CASKLFPAGEADTQYF. CDR3 sequence (DNA): TGTGCCAGCAAGTTGTTCCCAGCGGGAGAGGCAGATACGCAGTATTTT.

On this clonotype itself: Relative to the germline gene, one junction end is altered; a read error may explain this. This chain connects TRBV14 to TRBJ2-6; the D gene could be TRBD1 or TRBD2 (5 bases each). The CDR3 contains 15 residues. The germline V gene has CDR1 SGHDN and CDR2 FVKESK. In DNA, the CDR3 is TGTGCCGGCAGCCAGATAGGAACCGGGGCCAACGTCCTAACTTTC. This translates into CAGSQIGTGANVLTF.

Details on this clonotype: Its ends do not fully match the called genes, so a read error is possible. The chain carries TRBV2 and TRBJ1-5; D might be TRBD1 (6 bases). CDR1 is SNHLY, CDR2 FYNNEI, per germline. The CDR3 is 14 residues long. The chain's CDR3 is CASRQGPMNQAQHF. The CDR3 DNA follows: TGTGCCAGCAGACAGGGACCGATGAATCAGGCCCAGCATTTT.

Concerning this clonotype: A read error may produce the germline difference seen at one junction end. The rearrangement links TRBV11-2 to TRBJ2-7, with D maybe TRBD2 (6 bases). This CDR3 spans 15 amino acids. Germline V gene sequence: CDR1 SGHAT, CDR2 FQNNGV. As DNA, the CDR3 is TGTGCCAGCAACTTAGACTCTGCGGGGACCTACGAGCAGCACTTC. It encodes CASNLDSAGTYEQHF.

This clonotype has a single count. Its ends do not fully match the called genes, so a read error is possible. The J gene is TRBJ2-1, the V gene TRBV12-3 or TRBV12-4; possibly TRBD2 for D (5 bases). The CDR3 runs 18 residues. This chain's CDR3 is CASSSTPGPAVSYSEQFF. Written as DNA, the CDR3 is TGTGCCAGCAGTTCCACTCCCGGACCAGCGGTGTCCTACAGTGAGCAGTTCTTC.

This clonotype counts as medium-sized. V is TRBV29-1 and J is TRBJ1-6; the D gene is possibly TRBD1 (5 bases). Germline-derived CDR1 and CDR2 are SQVTM and ANQGSEA. V was shortened by 7 bases and J by 7 bases, with 14 bases between the two germline ends. The CDR3 is 13 residues long. The DNA of the CDR3 is TGCAGCGCCGGACATGGTGGGAATTCACCCCTCCACTTT. This gives the protein CSAGHGGNSPLHF.

This chain links TRBV2 with TRBJ1-5; D call uncertain. This CDR3 has 15 amino acids. The V gene lost 5 bases and the J gene lost 0 bases, with 11 bases spanning the gap. Germline V CDR1 and CDR2: SNHLY, FYNNEI. Here the CDR3 DNA reads TGTGCCAGCAGTCGAGAGGGCTATAGCAATCAGCCCCAGCATTTT. Its protein is CASSREGYSNQPQHF.

This rearrangement joins TRBV20-1 to TRBJ1-5; perhaps TRBD1 as D (6 bases). CDR1 and CDR2 (germline): DFQATT, SNEGSKA (reference sequence). V shed 6 bases and J shed 4 bases, with 19 bases lying between them. This CDR3 region has 15 residues. The CDR3 DNA reads as TGCAGTGCCCTCCAGGGGCAGGCCAATAATCAGCCCCAGCATTTT. This codes for CSALQGQANNQPQHF.

A note on this clonotype: At one of its ends the junction is not consistent with the germline gene, which may arise from a read error. The V call is TRBV4-1, the J call TRBJ2-2; D remains ambiguous. This CDR3 region has 17 residues. Germline V gene sequence: CDR1 MGHRA, CDR2 YSYEKL. The CDR3 DNA sequence: TGCGCCGGCAGTCAAGCAGACATGGGATCTCCGACCGGGGAGCTGTTTTTT. This encodes CAGSQADMGSPTGELFF.

This clonotype was found many times. The CDR3 sequence: CAISEGRTPGHEQYF. DNA for the CDR3: TGTGCCATCAGTGAGGGGAGGACCCCTGGCCACGAGCAGTACTTC. This chain uses TRBV10-3 with TRBJ2-7; possibly TRBD2 for D (6 bases). The CDR3 has 15 amino acids. CDR1 is ENHRY and CDR2 is SYGVKD in the germline V gene. V was clipped by 2 bases and J by 5 bases, with 16 bases between them.